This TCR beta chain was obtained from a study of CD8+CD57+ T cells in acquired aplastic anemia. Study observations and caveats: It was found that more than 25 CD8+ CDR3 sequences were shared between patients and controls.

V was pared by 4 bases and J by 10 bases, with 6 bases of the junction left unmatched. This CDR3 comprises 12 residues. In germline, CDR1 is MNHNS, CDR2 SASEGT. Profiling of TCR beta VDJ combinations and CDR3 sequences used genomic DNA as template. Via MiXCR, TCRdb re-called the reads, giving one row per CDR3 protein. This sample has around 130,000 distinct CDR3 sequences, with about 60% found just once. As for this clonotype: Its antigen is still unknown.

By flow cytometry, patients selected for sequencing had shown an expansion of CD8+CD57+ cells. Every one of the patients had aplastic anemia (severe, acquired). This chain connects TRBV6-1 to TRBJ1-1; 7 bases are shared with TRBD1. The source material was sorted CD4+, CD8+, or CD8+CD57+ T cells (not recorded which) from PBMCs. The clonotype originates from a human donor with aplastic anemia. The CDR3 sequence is CASSATGRGAFF. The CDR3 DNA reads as TGTGCCAGCAGTGCGACAGGGAGGGGAGCTTTCTTT.